The 12 T cell receptor beta chains in this list originate from one sample, sequenced in a study of cytotoxic CD8 clonotypes in ibrutinib-treated CLL. Assay: immunoSEQ multiplex PCR; the TCRdb copy retains only in-frame clones and omits some. The table lists about 160,000 clones, about 88% of them singletons. Source: PBMCs, taken at disease progression, from a patient treated with ibrutinib. The receptors derive from a human donor with chronic lymphocytic leukemia.

This clone was counted only a few times. V usage is TRBV18 and J usage is TRBJ1-2; weak D call: TRBD1 (6 bases). Germline V gene sequence: CDR1 KGHSH, CDR2 LQKENI. This CDR3 is 13 amino acids long. The V gene lost 2 bases and the J gene lost 10 bases, with 14 bases spanning the gap. This CDR3 is CASSPRDKGDYTF. CDR3 DNA: TGTGCCAGCTCACCAAGGGACAAGGGAGACTACACCTTC.

CDR3 amino acids: CASSQFLETQYF. The CDR3 nucleotides read TGTGCCAGCAGCCAATTCTTGGAGACCCAGTACTTC. The chain joins TRBV16 to TRBJ2-5; D is ambiguous. Trimming removed 1 base at V and 5 bases at J, with 5 bases between. This CDR3 region has 12 residues. Germline V gives CDR1 KGHSY, CDR2 FQNENV.

This clone came up once. The chain recombines TRBV19 with TRBJ2-7, with D perhaps matching TRBD1 (6 bases). Germline values: CDR1 LNHDA, CDR2 SQIVND (reference sequence). V lost 3 bases to trimming and J lost 0 bases, with 18 bases between them. The CDR3 is 17 residues long. The CDR3 DNA follows: TGTGCCAGTAGTATTATAGCGACAGGCCCTTTCTCCTACGAGCAGTACTTC. It specifies CASSIIATGPFSYEQYF.

Ten or more counts support this clone. V and J are TRBV5-1 and TRBJ2-7, with TRBD1 identical over 7 bases. The CDR3 is made up of 14 amino acids. CDR1 is SGHRS, CDR2 YFSETQ, per germline. Losses at the gene ends were 0 bases for V and 6 bases for J; bases not matched to a gene: 6. The CDR3 nucleotides are TGCGCCAGCAGCTTGGGTTGGGCAGGGGGCGAGCAGTACTTC. Amino acids: CASSLGWAGGEQYF.

The chain joins TRBV2 to TRBJ2-7; 10 bases line up with TRBD1. The CDR3 has 15 residues. CDR1 and CDR2 from the germline V gene are SNHLY and FYNNEI. Trimming removed 8 bases from V and 6 bases from J; junction bases left unmatched: 13. Here the CDR3 reads CASVLGGQGVSEQYF. The CDR3 DNA follows: TGTGCCAGCGTTTTAGGCGGACAGGGGGTTTCCGAGCAGTACTTC.

This chain uses TRBV4-1 with TRBJ2-2; 10 bases map to TRBD1. The germline V gene encodes CDR1 MGHRA and CDR2 YSYEKL. This CDR3 comprises 19 residues. Unmatched junction bases numbered 12, after V lost 0 bases and J lost 5 bases. CDR3 sequence: CASSQEIRGPGQGTGELFF. The CDR3 nucleotides are TGCGCCAGCAGCCAAGAAATCCGAGGCCCGGGACAGGGGACCGGGGAGCTGTTTTTT.

The CDR3: CASSYDRSSGNTIYF. The CDR3 nucleotides are TGTGCCAGCAGTTACGACAGAAGCTCTGGAAACACCATATATTTT. J is TRBJ1-3 and V is TRBV6-5, with a possible D match to TRBD1 (5 bases). V was trimmed by 2 bases and J by 0 bases, leaving 8 bases between them. This CDR3 has 15 residues. Germline V lookup: CDR1 MNHEY, CDR2 SVGAGI.

The CDR3 protein is CATSKRPGQGTYEQYF. CDR3 sequence (DNA): TGTGCCACCAGCAAAAGACCGGGACAGGGGACATACGAGCAGTACTTC. The chain has TRBV15 and TRBJ2-7, with TRBD1 identical over 10 bases. This CDR3 region has 16 residues. CDR1 LNHNV and CDR2 YYDKDF come from the germline V gene (reference sequence). The V and J ends lost 4 bases and 4 bases, in that order; junction bases with no gene match: 10.

This chain uses TRBV6-5 with TRBJ1-2; D gene ambiguous. The germline gives CDR1 MNHEY, CDR2 SVGAGI. V lost 0 bases, J lost 5 bases, and 13 bases lay in between. There are 15 residues in the CDR3. In DNA, the CDR3 is TGTGCCAGCAGTTACTCCGAGGATATTGGGTATGGCTACACCTTC. Its protein is CASSYSEDIGYGYTF.

The DNA of the CDR3 is TGTGCCAGCACGCCCACTTGGGCGCCGGATCAGCCCCAGCATTTT. Translated, it gives CASTPTWAPDQPQHF. This chain connects TRBV6-1 to TRBJ1-5; no clear D. V shed 7 bases and J shed 5 bases, with 18 bases lying between them. The CDR3 is 15 amino acids. Germline V gene sequence: CDR1 MNHNS, CDR2 SASEGT.

This clone appeared a few times. The chain carries TRBV6-5 and TRBJ2-7; 10 nucleotides agree with TRBD2. With 0 bases clipped from V and 9 bases from J, the junction kept 5 bases outside the gene matches. The germline V gene encodes CDR1 MNHEY and CDR2 SVGAGI. This CDR3 has 14 amino acids. The chain's CDR3 is CASSYSSGRSAQYF. CDR3 nucleotide sequence: TGTGCCAGCAGTTACTCTAGCGGGAGGTCCGCGCAGTACTTC.

The chain is built from TRBV5-4 and TRBJ1-1; D perhaps matches TRBD1 (5 bases). The germline V and J ends were trimmed by 0 bases and 4 bases, with 13 bases remaining between them. Germline CDR1 is SGHNT and CDR2 is YYREEE (reference sequence). The CDR3 totals 15 residues. As DNA, the CDR3 is TGTGCCAGCAGCTTGGGAGGGGCTGGAGGCACTGAAGCTTTCTTT. Residues: CASSLGGAGGTEAFF.